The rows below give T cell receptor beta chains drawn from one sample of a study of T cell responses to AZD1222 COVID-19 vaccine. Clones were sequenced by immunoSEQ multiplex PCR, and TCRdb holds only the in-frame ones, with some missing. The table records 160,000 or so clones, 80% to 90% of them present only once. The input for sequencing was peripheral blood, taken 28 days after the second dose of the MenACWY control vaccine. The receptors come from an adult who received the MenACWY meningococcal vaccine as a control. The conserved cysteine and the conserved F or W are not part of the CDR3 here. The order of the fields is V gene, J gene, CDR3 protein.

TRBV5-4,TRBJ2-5,ASSLGDRGLETQY
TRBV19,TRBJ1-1,ASIVGGNRGPSTEAF
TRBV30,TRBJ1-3,AWQGAGGNTIY
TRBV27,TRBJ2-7,ASRVEETSGIGY
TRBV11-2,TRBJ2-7,ASAGQASEQY
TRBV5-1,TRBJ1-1,ASSLPGTHTEAF
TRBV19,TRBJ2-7,ASSIMLAGGEQY
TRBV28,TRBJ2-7,ASTDTGWDGEQY
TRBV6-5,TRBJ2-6,ASRSVGAGANVLT
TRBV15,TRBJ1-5,ATSRGDQPQH
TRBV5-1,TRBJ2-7,ASSLTGAYEQY
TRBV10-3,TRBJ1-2,AISPGQGEYGYT
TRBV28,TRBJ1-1,ASRYRATEAF
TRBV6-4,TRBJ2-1,ASSEGLAGGDEQF
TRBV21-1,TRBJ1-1,ASSQFFGVPVTEAF
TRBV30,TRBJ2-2,AWSGLAAGELF
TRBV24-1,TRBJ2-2,ATAGTSGRGTGELF
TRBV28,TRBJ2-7,ASSSPSEGGY
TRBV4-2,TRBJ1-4,ASSPGGGRGKEKLF
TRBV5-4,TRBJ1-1,ASSWDSMNTEAF
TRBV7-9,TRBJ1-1,ASSKSASRNTEAF
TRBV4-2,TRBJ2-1,ASSTGTLTSNEQF
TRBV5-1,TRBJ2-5,ASSAKETQY
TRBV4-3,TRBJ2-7,ASSQSSRSWDNSYEQY
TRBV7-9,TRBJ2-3,ASSARSTVTDTQY
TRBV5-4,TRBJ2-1,ASTLRQGEQF
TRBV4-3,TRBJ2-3,ASSQGGFTDTQY
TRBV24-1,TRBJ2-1,ATSDQDIHNEQF
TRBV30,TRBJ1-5,AWSVRGGSNQPQH
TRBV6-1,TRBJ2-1,ASSEVGLAGVEQF
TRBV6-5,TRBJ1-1,ASTTGRFTEAF
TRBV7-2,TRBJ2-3,ASKQGLSTDTQY
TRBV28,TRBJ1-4,ASTLREGDKLF
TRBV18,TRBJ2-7,ASSPPHRGEIEQY
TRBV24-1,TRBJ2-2,ATSDLIPGQGVTGELF
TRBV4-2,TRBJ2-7,ASSQDLYEQY
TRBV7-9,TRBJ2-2,ASSLLAFGELF
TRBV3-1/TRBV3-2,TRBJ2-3,ASSWVTDTQY
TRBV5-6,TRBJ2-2,ASSYRSGFGELF
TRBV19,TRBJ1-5,ASSLGVGQPQH
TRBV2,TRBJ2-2,ATVYRVAKDTGELF
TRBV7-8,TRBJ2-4,ASSLVGQGARYIQY
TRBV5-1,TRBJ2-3,ASSPSTDTQY
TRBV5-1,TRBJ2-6,ASSLDGSGANVLT
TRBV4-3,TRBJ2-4,ASSLAGQGNIQY
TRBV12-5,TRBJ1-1,ASGLVLGGWNTEAF
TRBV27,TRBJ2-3,ASSLSMHGADTQY
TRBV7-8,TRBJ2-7,ASSPQTGSYEQY
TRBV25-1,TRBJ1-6,ASSEFGGPSSPLH
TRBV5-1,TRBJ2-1,ASSSGLAASDEQF
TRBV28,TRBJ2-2,ASSKENTGELF